This T cell receptor (beta chain) was sequenced for a study of blood T cells in healthy people across ages. The study, taken as a whole, reports: The study found TCR beta diversity correlated strongly with naive T cell percentage.

Sample-barcoded 5' priming and a J-beta primer mix drove a second PCR of 7 to 11 cycles. TCRdb independently ran MiXCR on the 5' RACE reads; one entry per CDR3 protein. The sample has 1.5 million or so distinct CDR3 sequences, approximately 43% seen once. As for this clonotype: Its target is unknown.

Losses at the gene ends were 5 bases for V and 6 bases for J; bases not matched to a gene: 7. Per germline, CDR1 SGHTA and CDR2 FQGNSA. The CDR3 length is 13 residues. The chain links TRBV7-2 to TRBJ2-7; 7 bases are a match to TRBD1. This receptor was obtained from a woman aged 18-29 years in good health. The sequencing sample was made of blood. The CDR3 sequence: CASSPQQGCEQYF. The CDR3 DNA is TGTGCCAGCAGCCCGCAACAGGGGTGCGAGCAGTACTTC.